The sample holds many counts of the clone carrying this TCR beta chain. Its specificity is unknown. The data were taken from a study of regulatory T cells in long-lasting Graves disease. Broader study findings: TRBV28, TRBJ1-2 and TRBJ2-5 were favored in persistent disease.

Stated time point: newly diagnosed GD, antithyroid drugs for less than 3 months. The TCR library was prepared using RNA isolated from PBMCs. In building TCR beta libraries, iRepertoire HTBI primers were used together with Arm-PCR of CDR3 regions. From the multiplex PCR reads, TCRdb called clonotypes with MiXCR, one entry per CDR3 protein. Of 600,000 to 650,000 distinct CDR3 sequences detected, roughly 15% appear once; the ten largest clones hold 15% to 20%. CDR1 and CDR2 (germline): MDHEN, SYDVKM. CDR3 length: 15 amino acids. The V segment lost 11 bases and the J segment 5 bases; nucleotides outside the gene matches: 13. The same specimen was also included in a second study, on T cells in Graves' hyperthyroidism and ophthalmopathy.

This specimen consisted of peripheral blood mononuclear cells (PBMCs), obtained at new diagnosis, from a patient treated with antithyroid drugs. The sequence was obtained from a woman in her twenties or thirties with Graves disease. The chain combines TRBV28 with TRBJ1-2; TRBD1 aligns across 11 bases. As DNA, the CDR3 is TGTGCCTGCCGGACAGGGGGCCCCCGGCAATATGGCTACACCTTC. It codes for CACRTGGPRQYGYTF.